This T cell receptor beta chain is drawn from a study of CD8+ T cells in alopecia areata. V shed 4 bases and J 5 bases; nucleotides not matched to a gene: 4. Per the germline V gene, CDR1 is SGHNT and CDR2 is YYREEE (reference sequence). The CDR3 contains 14 residues. General study findings and limits: Against the mouse data, patients shared TCRs less clearly, possibly for HLA reasons. An increase in clonality over normal scalp was evident in lesional scalp, especially alopecia totalis/universalis.

The sequencing template was cDNA reverse transcribed from extracted RNA. Generated by immunoSEQ multiplex PCR, the TCRdb table keeps only in-frame clones and is missing some. The repertoire holds around 120,000 clones, approximately 60% seen once, with around 2.8% in the top ten. On this clone itself: Its specificity is not known.

The chain is built from TRBV5-4 and TRBJ2-2; 8 bases are a match to TRBD2. The sequence came from a human donor in good health. The sample comprised CD4+ T cells sorted from blood. The CDR3 loop is CASSQRLATGELFF. CDR3 sequence (DNA): TGTGCCAGCAGCCAGAGACTAGCGACCGGGGAGCTGTTTTTT.